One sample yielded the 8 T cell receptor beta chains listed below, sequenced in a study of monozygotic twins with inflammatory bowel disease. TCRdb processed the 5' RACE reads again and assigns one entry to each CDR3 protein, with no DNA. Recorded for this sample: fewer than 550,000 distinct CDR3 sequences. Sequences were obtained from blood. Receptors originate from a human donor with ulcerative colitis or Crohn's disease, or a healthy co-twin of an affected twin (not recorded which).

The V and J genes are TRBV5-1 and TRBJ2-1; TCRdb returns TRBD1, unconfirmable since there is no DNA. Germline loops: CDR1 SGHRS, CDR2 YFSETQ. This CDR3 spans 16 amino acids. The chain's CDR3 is CASSPGGTASGYEQFF.

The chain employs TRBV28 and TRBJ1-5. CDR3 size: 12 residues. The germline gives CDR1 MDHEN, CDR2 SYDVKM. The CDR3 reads CASSLRSQPQHF.

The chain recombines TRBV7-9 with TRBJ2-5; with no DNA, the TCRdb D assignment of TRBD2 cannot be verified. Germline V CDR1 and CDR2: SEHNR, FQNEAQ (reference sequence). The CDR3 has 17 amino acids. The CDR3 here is CASSLTIGGVEGETQYF.

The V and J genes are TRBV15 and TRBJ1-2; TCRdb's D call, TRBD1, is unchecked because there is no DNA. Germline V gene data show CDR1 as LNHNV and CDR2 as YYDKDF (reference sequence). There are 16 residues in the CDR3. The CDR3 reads CATSRDQDRGRNGYTF.

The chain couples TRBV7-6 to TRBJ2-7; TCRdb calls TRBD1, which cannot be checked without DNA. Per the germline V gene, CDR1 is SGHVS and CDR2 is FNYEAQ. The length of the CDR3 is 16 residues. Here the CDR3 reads CASSLESGREGYEQYF.

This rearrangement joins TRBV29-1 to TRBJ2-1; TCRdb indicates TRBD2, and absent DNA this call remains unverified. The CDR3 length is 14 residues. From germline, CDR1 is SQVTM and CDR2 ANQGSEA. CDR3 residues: CSVETPSGVSEQFF.

This chain's CDR3 is CASTNIAGPEETQYF. This chain links TRBV6-1 with TRBJ2-5; no DNA is available, so the TRBD2 call from TCRdb remains unchecked. Germline-derived CDR1 and CDR2 are MNHNS and SASEGT. CDR3 length: 15 residues.

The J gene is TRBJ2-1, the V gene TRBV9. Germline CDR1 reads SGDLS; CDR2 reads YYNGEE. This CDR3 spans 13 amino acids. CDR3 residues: CASSVGRYNEQFF.